The present T cell receptor (beta chain) was sequenced within a study of T-cell memory formation after mild COVID-19. Looking at the study overall: For the most part, TCR clusters were specific to one donor. Overall study results and limits: The study found balanced CD4/CD8 in clones contracting day 15 to 85 and a CD4+ lean in later expanders.

With constant-segment primers, 5'RACE yielded cDNA libraries of TCR alpha and TCR beta that carried sample barcodes and UMIs. TCRdb re-derived calls from the 5' RACE reads in MiXCR, one entry per CDR3 protein. The table has about 150,000 distinct CDR3 sequences, 10% to 15% seen once; the top ten hold 2.5% to 3.5%. Only a few counts were recorded for this clonotype. The antigen is not known. Deletions cut 1 base from V and 8 bases from J, with 6 bases between. CDR1 is SGHTA, CDR2 FQGNSA, per germline. CDR3 size: 12 residues. Sequenced input: PBMCs or a T cell subset sorted from them (not recorded which). The TCR comes from a man aged 18 to 35 who had mild COVID-19 (a few samples of this study predate the infection). Cell type and time point are not known. V is TRBV7-2 and J is TRBJ2-1; D not resolved. CDR3 residues: CASSLGFYEQFF. In nucleotides, the CDR3 is TGTGCCAGCAGCTTAGGGTTCTATGAGCAGTTCTTC.